This TCR beta chain was captured by sequencing in a study of blood T cell repertoires in COVID-19. Study-wide context: T cells, B-cell-depleted T cells, or PBMCs provided the cDNA or gDNA that served as material.

The CDR3 consists of 17 residues. CDR1 is SGHVS and CDR2 is FNYEAQ in the germline V gene. The V gene end was trimmed by 4 bases and the J gene end by 0 bases; junction bases not matched to a gene: 7. Some clones are missing from TCRdb's copy, which holds only in-frame ones; the method was immunoSEQ multiplex PCR. There are 110,000 to 150,000 clones in the sample; around four fifths occur only once, and around 6.2% lies in the top ten. Cohort placement rested on clinical history that participants reported themselves. The study counted Cohort 3 donors as recovered given two negative PCRs, clearance, or symptom resolution.

The genes are TRBV7-6 and TRBJ1-1; 11 bases line up with TRBD1. The source material was PBMCs or T cells enriched from blood (not recorded which). The clonotype comes from a woman between 40 and 50 years old who had recovered from COVID-19. The CDR3 protein is CASSSGQGGVLNTEAFF. The CDR3 DNA follows: TGTGCCAGCAGCTCGGGACAGGGGGGAGTGTTGAACACTGAAGCTTTCTTT.